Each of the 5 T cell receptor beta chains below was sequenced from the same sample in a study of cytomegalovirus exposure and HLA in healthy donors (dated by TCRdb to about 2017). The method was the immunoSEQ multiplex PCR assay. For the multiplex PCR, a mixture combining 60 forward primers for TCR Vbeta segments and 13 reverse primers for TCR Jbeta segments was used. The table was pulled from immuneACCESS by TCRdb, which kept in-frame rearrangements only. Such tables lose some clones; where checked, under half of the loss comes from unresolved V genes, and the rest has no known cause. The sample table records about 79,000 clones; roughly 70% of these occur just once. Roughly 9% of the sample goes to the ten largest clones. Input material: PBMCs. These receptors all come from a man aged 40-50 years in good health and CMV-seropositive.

The CDR3: CASSEMDRRAGYTF. The CDR3 bases are TGTGCCAGCAGTGAAATGGACAGGAGGGCTGGCTACACCTTC. The gene calls are TRBV6-1 and TRBJ1-2, with 7 bases matching TRBD1. CDR1 is MNHNS, CDR2 SASEGT, per germline. V was clipped by 2 bases and J by 7 bases; unmatched bases: 7. This CDR3 region has 14 residues.

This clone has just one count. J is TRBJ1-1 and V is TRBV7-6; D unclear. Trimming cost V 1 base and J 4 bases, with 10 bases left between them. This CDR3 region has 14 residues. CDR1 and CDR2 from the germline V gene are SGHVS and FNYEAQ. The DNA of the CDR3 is TGTGCCAGCAGCTTAGACGGGGAAAGCACTGAAGCTTTCTTT. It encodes CASSLDGESTEAFF.

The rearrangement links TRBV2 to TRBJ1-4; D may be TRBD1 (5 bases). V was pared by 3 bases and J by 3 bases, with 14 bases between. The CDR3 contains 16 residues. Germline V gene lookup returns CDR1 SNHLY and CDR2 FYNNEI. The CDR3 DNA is TGTGCCAGCAGTGACACGGAGGGGTGGTCTAATGAAAAACTGTTTTTT. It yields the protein CASSDTEGWSNEKLFF.

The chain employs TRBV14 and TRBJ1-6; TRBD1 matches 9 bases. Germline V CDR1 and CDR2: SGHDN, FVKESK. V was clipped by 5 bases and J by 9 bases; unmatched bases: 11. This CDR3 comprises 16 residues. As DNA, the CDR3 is TGTGCCAGCAGCAGCGTAAGGACAGGGGTTGGTTCACCCCTCCACTTT. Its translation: CASSSVRTGVGSPLHF. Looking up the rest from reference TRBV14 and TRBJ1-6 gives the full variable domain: EAGVTQFPSHSVIEKGQTVTLRCDPISGHDNLYWYRRVMGKEIKFLLHFVKESKQDESGMPNNRFLAERTGGTYSTLKVQPAELEDSGVYFCASSSVRTGVGSPLHFGNGTRLTVT.

CDR3 DNA: TGTGCCAGCAGGCGGGAAGACTATGGCTACACCTTC. This encodes CASRREDYGYTF. The V call is TRBV6-5, the J call TRBJ1-2; D not certain. V was pared by 6 bases and J by 3 bases, with 8 bases between. CDR1 is MNHEY, CDR2 SVGAGI, per germline. The CDR3 has 12 amino acids.